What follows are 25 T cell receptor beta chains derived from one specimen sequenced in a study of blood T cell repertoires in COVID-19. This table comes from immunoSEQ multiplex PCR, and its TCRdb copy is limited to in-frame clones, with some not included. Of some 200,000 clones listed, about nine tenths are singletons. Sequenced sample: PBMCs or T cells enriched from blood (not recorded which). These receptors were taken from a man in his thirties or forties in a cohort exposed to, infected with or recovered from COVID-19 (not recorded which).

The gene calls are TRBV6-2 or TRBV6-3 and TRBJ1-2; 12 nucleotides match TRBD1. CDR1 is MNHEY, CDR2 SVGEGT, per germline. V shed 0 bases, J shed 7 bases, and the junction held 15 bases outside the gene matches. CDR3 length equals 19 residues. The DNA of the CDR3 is TGTGCCAGCAGTTACTCGACTTTAGGGACAGGGGGCGCAGGAGGTGGCTACACCTTC. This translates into CASSYSTLGTGGAGGGYTF.

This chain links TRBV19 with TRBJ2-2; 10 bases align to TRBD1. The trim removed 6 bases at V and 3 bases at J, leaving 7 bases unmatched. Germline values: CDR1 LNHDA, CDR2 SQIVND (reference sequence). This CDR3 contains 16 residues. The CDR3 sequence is CASRTGGGGDTGELFF. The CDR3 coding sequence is TGTGCCAGTAGGACAGGGGGCGGAGGTGACACCGGGGAGCTGTTTTTT.

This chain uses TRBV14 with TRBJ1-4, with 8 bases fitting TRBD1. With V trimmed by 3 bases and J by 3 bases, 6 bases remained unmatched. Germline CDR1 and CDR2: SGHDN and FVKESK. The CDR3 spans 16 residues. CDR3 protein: CASSHYQGASNEKLFF. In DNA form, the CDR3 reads TGTGCCAGCAGCCACTACCAGGGGGCCTCTAATGAAAAACTGTTTTTT.

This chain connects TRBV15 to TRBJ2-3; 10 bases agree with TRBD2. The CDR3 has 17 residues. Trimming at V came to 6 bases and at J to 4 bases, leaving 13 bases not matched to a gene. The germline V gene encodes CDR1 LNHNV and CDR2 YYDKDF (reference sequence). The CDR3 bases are TGTGCCACCAGACATGAGAGACTAGCGGGTGGCTCAGATACGCAGTATTTT. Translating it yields CATRHERLAGGSDTQYF.

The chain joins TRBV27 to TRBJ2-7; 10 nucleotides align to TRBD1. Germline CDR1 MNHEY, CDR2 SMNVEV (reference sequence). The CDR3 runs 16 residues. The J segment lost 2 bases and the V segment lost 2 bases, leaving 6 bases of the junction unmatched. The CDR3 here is CASSLVGDRGTYEQYF. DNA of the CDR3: TGTGCCAGCAGTTTAGTTGGGGACAGGGGAACCTACGAGCAGTACTTC.

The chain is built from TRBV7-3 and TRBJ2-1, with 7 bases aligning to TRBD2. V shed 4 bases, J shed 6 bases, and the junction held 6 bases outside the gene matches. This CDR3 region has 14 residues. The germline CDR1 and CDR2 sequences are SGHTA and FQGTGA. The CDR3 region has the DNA TGTGCCAGCAGCTGGAGTTCGGGGGGCAATGAGCAGTTCTTC. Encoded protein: CASSWSSGGNEQFF.

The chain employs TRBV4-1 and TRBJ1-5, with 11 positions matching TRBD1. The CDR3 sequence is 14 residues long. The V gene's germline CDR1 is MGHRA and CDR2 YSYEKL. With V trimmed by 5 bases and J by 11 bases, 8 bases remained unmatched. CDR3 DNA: TGCGCCAGCAGCTCGGGACAGGGGGGTGCGTCCCAGCATTTT. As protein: CASSSGQGGASQHF.

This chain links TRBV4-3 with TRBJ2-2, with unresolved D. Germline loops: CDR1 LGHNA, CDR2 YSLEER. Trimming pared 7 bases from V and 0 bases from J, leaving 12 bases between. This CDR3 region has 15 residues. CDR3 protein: CASMETPPNTGELFF. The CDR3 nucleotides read TGCGCCAGCATGGAGACCCCCCCGAACACCGGGGAGCTGTTTTTT.

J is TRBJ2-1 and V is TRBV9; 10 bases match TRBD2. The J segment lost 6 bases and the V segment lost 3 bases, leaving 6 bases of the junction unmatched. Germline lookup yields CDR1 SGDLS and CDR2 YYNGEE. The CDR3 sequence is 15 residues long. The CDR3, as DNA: TGTGCCAGCAGCGGCGCTAGCGGGAGAATCAATGAGCAGTTCTTC. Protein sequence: CASSGASGRINEQFF.

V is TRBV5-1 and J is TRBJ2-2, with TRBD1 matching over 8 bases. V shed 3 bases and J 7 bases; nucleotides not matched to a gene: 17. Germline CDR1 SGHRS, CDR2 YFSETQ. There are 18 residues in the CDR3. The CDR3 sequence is CASSSPGTGLRGGGELFF. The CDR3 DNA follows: TGCGCCAGCAGCTCGCCCGGGACAGGACTAAGAGGGGGCGGGGAGCTGTTTTTT.

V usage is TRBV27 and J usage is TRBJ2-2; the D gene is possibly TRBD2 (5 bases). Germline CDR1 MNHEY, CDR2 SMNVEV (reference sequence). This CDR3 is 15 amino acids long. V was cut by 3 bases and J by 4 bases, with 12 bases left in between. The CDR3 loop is CASSFLGLATGELFF. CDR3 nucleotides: TGTGCCAGCAGTTTCCTCGGACTGGCCACCGGGGAGCTGTTTTTT.

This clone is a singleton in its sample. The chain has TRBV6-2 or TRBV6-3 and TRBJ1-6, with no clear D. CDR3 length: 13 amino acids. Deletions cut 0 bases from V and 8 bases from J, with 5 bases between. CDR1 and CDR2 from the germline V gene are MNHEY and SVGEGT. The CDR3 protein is CASSYSRDSPLHF. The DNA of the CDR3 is TGTGCCAGCAGTTACTCGAGGGATTCACCCCTCCACTTT.

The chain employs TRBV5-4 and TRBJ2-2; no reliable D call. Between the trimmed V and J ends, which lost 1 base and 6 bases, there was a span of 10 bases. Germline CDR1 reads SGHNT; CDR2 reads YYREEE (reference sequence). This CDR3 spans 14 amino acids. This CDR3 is CASSLPVPPGELFF. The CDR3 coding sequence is TGTGCCAGCAGCTTGCCCGTCCCCCCCGGGGAGCTGTTTTTT.

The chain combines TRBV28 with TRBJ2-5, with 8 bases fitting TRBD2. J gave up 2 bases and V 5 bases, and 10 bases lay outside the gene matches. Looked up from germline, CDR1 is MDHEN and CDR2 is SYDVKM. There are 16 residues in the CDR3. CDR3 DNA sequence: TGTGCCAGCAGTCAACTGGGGACTAGTGGGCAAGAGACCCAGTACTTC. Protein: CASSQLGTSGQETQYF.

The CDR3 region has the DNA TGCGCCAGCAGTCAAGACAGGGGAAGGAACACCATATATTTT. Translating it yields CASSQDRGRNTIYF. The chain uses TRBV23-1 and TRBJ1-3; 8 bases map to TRBD1. TRBV23-1 is known as an ORF, though its function is uncertain. Germline trimming cut 2 bases from V and 7 bases from J; bases unmatched to any gene: 4. The CDR3 is 14 amino acids.

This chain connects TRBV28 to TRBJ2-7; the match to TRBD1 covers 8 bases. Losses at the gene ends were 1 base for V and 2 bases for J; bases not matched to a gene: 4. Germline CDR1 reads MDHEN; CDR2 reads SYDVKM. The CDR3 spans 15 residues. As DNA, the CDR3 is TGTGCCAGCAGTTTATACGGGACAGGCACCTACGAGCAGTACTTC. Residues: CASSLYGTGTYEQYF.

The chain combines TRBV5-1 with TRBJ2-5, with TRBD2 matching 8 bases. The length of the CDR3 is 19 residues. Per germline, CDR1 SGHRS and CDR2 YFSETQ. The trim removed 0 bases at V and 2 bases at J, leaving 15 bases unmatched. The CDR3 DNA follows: TGCGCCAGCAGCTTGGGAGTACTAGCGGTTGACATGGGTCAAGAGACCCAGTACTTC. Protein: CASSLGVLAVDMGQETQYF.

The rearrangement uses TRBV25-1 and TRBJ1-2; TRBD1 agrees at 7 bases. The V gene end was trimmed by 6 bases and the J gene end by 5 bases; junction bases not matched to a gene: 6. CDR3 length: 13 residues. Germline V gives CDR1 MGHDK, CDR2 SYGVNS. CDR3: CASRGTEKYGYTF. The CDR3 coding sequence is TGTGCCAGCAGGGGGACAGAGAAATATGGCTACACCTTC.

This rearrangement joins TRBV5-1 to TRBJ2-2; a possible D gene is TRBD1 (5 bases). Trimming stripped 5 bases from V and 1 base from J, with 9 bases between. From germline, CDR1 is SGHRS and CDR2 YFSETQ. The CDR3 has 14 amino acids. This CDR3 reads CASRTGLNTGELFF. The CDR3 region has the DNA TGCGCCAGCAGAACAGGCCTGAACACCGGGGAGCTGTTTTTT.

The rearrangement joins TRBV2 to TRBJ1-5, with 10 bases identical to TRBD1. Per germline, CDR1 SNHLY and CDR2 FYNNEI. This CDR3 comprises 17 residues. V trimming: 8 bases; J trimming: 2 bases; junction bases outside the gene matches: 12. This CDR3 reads CASVPDRGRSGNQPQHF. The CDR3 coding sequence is TGTGCCAGCGTCCCCGACAGGGGGCGTTCAGGCAATCAGCCCCAGCATTTT.

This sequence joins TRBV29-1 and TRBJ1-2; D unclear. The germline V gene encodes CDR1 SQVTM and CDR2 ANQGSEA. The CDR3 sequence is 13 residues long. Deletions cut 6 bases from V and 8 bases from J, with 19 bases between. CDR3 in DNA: TGCAGCGTGGCCTACCGGGTCCAAGACGGCTACACCTTC. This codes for CSVAYRVQDGYTF.

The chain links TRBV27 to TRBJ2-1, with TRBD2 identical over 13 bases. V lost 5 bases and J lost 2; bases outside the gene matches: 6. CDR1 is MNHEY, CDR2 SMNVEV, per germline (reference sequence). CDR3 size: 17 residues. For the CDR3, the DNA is TGTGCCAGCAGTCTAGGGACTAGCGGGATCCCCTACAATGAGCAGTTCTTC. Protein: CASSLGTSGIPYNEQFF.

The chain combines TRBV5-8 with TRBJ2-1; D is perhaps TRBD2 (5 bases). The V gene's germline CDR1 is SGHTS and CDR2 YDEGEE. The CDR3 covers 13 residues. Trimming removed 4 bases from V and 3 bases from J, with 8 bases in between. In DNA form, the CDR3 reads TGTGCCAGCAGCGTAACTAGCTACAATGAGCAGTTCTTC. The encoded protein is CASSVTSYNEQFF. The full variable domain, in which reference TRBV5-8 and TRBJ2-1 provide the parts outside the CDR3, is EAGVTQSPTHLIKTRGQQATLRCSPISGHTSVYWYQQALGLGLQFLLWYDEGEERNRGNFPPRFSGRQFPNYSSELNVNALELEDSALYLCASSVTSYNEQFFGPGTRLTVL.

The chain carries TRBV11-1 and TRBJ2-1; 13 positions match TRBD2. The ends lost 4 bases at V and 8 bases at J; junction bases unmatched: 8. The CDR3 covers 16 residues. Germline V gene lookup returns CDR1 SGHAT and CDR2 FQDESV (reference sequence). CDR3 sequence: CASSYRTSGSLDEQFF. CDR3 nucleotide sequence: TGTGCCAGCAGCTATAGGACTAGCGGGAGTCTCGATGAGCAGTTCTTC.

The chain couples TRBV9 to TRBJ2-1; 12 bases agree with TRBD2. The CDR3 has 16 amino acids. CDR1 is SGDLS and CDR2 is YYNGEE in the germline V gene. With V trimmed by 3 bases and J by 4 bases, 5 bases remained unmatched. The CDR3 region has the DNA TGTGCCAGCAGCGCGGGGGGACTAGCGGGTTACAATGAGCAGTTCTTC. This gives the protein CASSAGGLAGYNEQFF.